The entry that follows covers one TCR beta chain sequence. Its antigen is undetermined. Using a J-beta primer mix together with a sample-barcoded 5' primer, a second PCR was run for 7 to 11 cycles. Every sample gave at least 2.5 million paired-end reads containing CDR3. TCRdb independently ran MiXCR on the 5' RACE reads; one entry per CDR3 protein. The repertoire holds about 750,000 distinct CDR3 sequences, with about 48% as singletons. The sample is drawn from a study of blood T cells in healthy people across ages. Study-wide findings and caveats: Older individuals had lower TCR beta diversity per million T cells (the decline was roughly linear). Diversity estimates from one million T cells were considered underestimates.

The draw of peripheral blood yielded ten milliliters from each donor. Germline V gene data show CDR1 as MNHEY and CDR2 as SMNVEV (reference sequence). The ends lost 2 bases at V and 6 bases at J; junction bases unmatched: 3. This CDR3 spans 15 amino acids. The TCR comes from an elderly man in good health. The sample comprised blood. The chain employs TRBV27 and TRBJ2-3; 12 bases align to TRBD2. CDR3 residues: CASSLRGLAGDTQYF. The CDR3 DNA reads TGTGCCAGCAGTTTACGAGGACTAGCGGGGGATACGCAGTATTTT.